A selection of T cell receptor beta chains follows, all from one sample in a study of CD8 T cells in Susac syndrome. TCRdb reprocessed the immunoSEQ multiplex PCR reads with MiXCR, giving one entry per CDR3 protein. This sample has approximately 210,000 distinct CDR3 sequences; 94% occur once, and the top ten carry 0.15% to 0.2%. The material sequenced was CD4+ T cells from PBMCs. The receptors shown here come from a human donor with Susac syndrome. Both conserved end residues are part of each CDR3. The order of the fields is clone size, J gene, V gene, D gene, CDR3 protein, CDR3 DNA. D genes are given only for firm matches. Where a row states a size, it is once, few, many or the class of an expanded clone; other rows omit it.

NA	TRBJ1-5	TRBV30	NA	CAWSVQGVPQHF	TGTGCCTGGAGTGTACAAGGGGTACCACAGCATTTT
NA	TRBJ2-5	TRBV10-3	NA	CAIRGTKETQYF	TGTGCCATCAGAGGGACAAAAGAGACCCAGTACTTC
NA	TRBJ2-3	TRBV19	TRBD2	CASSIMPSGVKYF	TGTGCCAGTAGTATTATGCCTAGCGGGGTTAAGTATTTT
NA	TRBJ2-5	TRBV6-2/TRBV6-3	NA	CASRMGFQETQYF	TGTGCCAGCAGGATGGGGTTCCAAGAGACCCAGTACTTC
NA	TRBJ2-5	TRBV5-6	TRBD1	CASSLEGAGQETQYF	TGTGCCAGCAGCTTGGAGGGGGCAGGGCAAGAGACCCAGTACTTC
NA	TRBJ1-1	TRBV7-2	NA	CASSLTGTNTEAFF	TGTGCCAGCAGCTTAACAGGGACGAACACTGAAGCTTTCTTT
NA	TRBJ2-2	TRBV6-2/TRBV6-3	NA	CASSYPGTGELFF	TGTGCCAGCAGTTACCCAGGAACCGGGGAGCTGTTTTTT
once	TRBJ2-7	TRBV15	NA	CATSRDSAEQYF	TGTGCCACCAGCAGAGATAGCGCCGAGCAGTACTTC
NA	TRBJ2-3	TRBV18	NA	CASSPPGDTQYF	TGTGCCAGCTCACCACCGGGGGATACGCAGTATTTT
NA	TRBJ2-3	TRBV12-5	NA	CASGKIRDTQYF	TGTGCTAGTGGCAAGATCCGAGATACGCAGTATTTT
NA	TRBJ1-4	TRBV6-4	NA	CASSSELNEKLFF	TGTGCCAGCAGTTCAGAGCTTAATGAAAAACTGTTTTTT
NA	TRBJ1-2	TRBV12-3/TRBV12-4	NA	CASSLAGGPGGYTF	TGTGCCAGCAGTCTCGCTGGGGGCCCTGGTGGCTACACCTTC
NA	TRBJ1-4	TRBV6-5	NA	CASRPGWGNEKLFF	TGTGCCAGCAGGCCAGGTTGGGGCAATGAAAAACTGTTTTTT
NA	TRBJ2-3	TRBV20-1	TRBD2	CSASLAGARTDTQYF	TGCAGTGCTAGTTTAGCGGGGGCGCGCACAGATACGCAGTATTTT
NA	TRBJ2-1	TRBV6-2/TRBV6-3	NA	CASSPDRDHIQFF	TGTGCCAGCAGCCCAGACCGGGACCATATTCAGTTCTTC
NA	TRBJ2-1	TRBV2	NA	CASSESGYNEQFF	TGTGCCAGCAGTGAGTCGGGTTACAATGAGCAGTTCTTC
NA	TRBJ1-1	TRBV7-9	NA	CASSLEAWNTEAFF	TGTGCCAGCAGCTTAGAGGCCTGGAACACTGAAGCTTTCTTT
once	TRBJ1-1	TRBV20-1	NA	CSARVPSGAITEAFF	TGCAGTGCTAGGGTGCCCTCAGGGGCGATCACTGAAGCTTTCTTT
NA	TRBJ1-4	TRBV9	NA	CASSLGRSNEKLFF	TGTGCCAGCAGCTTAGGACGGAGTAATGAAAAACTGTTTTTT
NA	TRBJ1-2	TRBV20-1	NA	CSEQGVADGYTF	TGCAGTGAACAGGGAGTGGCAGATGGCTACACCTTC
NA	TRBJ2-3	TRBV20-1	NA	CSARVGPDTQYF	TGCAGTGCTAGAGTAGGGCCCGATACGCAGTATTTT
NA	TRBJ1-5	TRBV6-1	NA	CASSALTHSNQPQHF	TGTGCCAGCAGCGCCCTGACACATAGCAATCAGCCCCAGCATTTT
NA	TRBJ1-1	TRBV19	NA	CASSIVGQKYTEAFF	TGTGCCAGTAGTATCGTCGGGCAGAAGTACACTGAAGCTTTCTTT
NA	TRBJ1-2	TRBV2	NA	CASSDGRVYGYTF	TGTGCCAGCAGTGACGGCAGGGTCTATGGCTACACCTTC
NA	TRBJ2-1	TRBV6-2/TRBV6-3	NA	CASSPTNNEQFF	TGTGCCAGCAGTCCCACGAACAATGAGCAGTTCTTC
NA	TRBJ1-1	TRBV7-2	TRBD1	CASSPGQENTEAFF	TGTGCCAGCAGCCCTGGACAGGAGAACACTGAAGCTTTCTTT
NA	TRBJ1-1	TRBV19	NA	CASSRGTKNTEAFF	TGTGCCAGCTCCCGGGGGACAAAGAACACTGAAGCTTTCTTT
NA	TRBJ1-3	TRBV19	TRBD1	CASSVRDSYSGNTIYF	TGTGCCAGTAGTGTTCGGGACAGCTACTCTGGAAACACCATATATTTT
NA	TRBJ1-2	TRBV6-5	NA	CASSYWQGQGYTF	TGTGCCAGCAGTTACTGGCAGGGGCAAGGCTACACCTTC
NA	TRBJ1-3	TRBV3-1	TRBD1	CASSFGQGIWNTIYF	TGTGCCAGCAGTTTCGGACAGGGTATTTGGAACACCATATATTTT
NA	TRBJ1-3	TRBV30	NA	CACGQSGNTIYF	TGTGCCTGTGGACAGTCCGGAAACACCATATATTTT
NA	TRBJ2-1	TRBV3-1	NA	CASGVRGGGIFEQFF	TGTGCCAGCGGTGTAAGGGGAGGGGGAATTTTTGAGCAGTTCTTC
NA	TRBJ1-1	TRBV19	NA	CASRIGLGDEAFF	TGTGCCAGCCGAATCGGACTAGGCGATGAAGCTTTCTTT
NA	TRBJ1-1	TRBV19	TRBD1	CASSIPGQGAIAEAFF	TGTGCCAGTAGTATCCCGGGACAGGGGGCGATCGCTGAAGCTTTCTTT
NA	TRBJ1-2	TRBV12-3/TRBV12-4	TRBD1	CASSFRNRGYGYTF	TGTGCCAGCAGTTTTCGAAACAGGGGCTATGGCTACACCTTC
NA	TRBJ2-7	TRBV7-2	TRBD1	CASSLVPGQGYEQYF	TGTGCCAGCAGCTTAGTTCCTGGACAGGGCTACGAGCAGTACTTC
NA	TRBJ1-5	TRBV12-3/TRBV12-4	TRBD1	CASSPRTGDQPQHF	TGTGCCAGCAGTCCTCGGACAGGGGATCAGCCCCAGCATTTT
once	TRBJ2-2	TRBV4-3	NA	CASSRRGAGELFF	TGCGCCAGCAGCCGCAGGGGCGCCGGGGAGCTGTTTTTT
NA	TRBJ1-1	TRBV20-1	NA	CSASSQSEAFF	TGCAGTGCTAGCTCGCAGAGTGAAGCTTTCTTT
NA	TRBJ1-2	TRBV28	NA	CATYKGPRPYGYTF	TGTGCCACCTATAAAGGACCCCGGCCTTATGGCTACACCTTC
NA	TRBJ2-1	TRBV30	NA	CACTGYNEQFF	TGTGCCTGTACAGGGTACAATGAGCAGTTCTTC
NA	TRBJ1-1	TRBV12-3/TRBV12-4	NA	CASRNYREHTEAFF	TGTGCCAGCAGGAATTACAGGGAGCACACTGAAGCTTTCTTT
NA	TRBJ2-2	TRBV5-1	TRBD2	CASSLLAGNTGELFF	TGCGCCAGCAGCTTACTAGCGGGGAACACCGGGGAGCTGTTTTTT
NA	TRBJ1-1	TRBV20-1	TRBD1	CSAPGQGLNTEAFF	TGCAGTGCGCCGGGACAGGGGCTGAACACTGAAGCTTTCTTT
NA	TRBJ2-5	TRBV19	TRBD2	CASSSRLAGVKTQYF	TGTGCCAGTAGTTCAAGACTAGCGGGGGTGAAGACCCAGTACTTC
NA	TRBJ2-3	TRBV20-1	TRBD1	CSARAGQVGDTQYF	TGCAGTGCTAGGGCAGGACAGGTCGGGGATACGCAGTATTTT
NA	TRBJ1-1	TRBV19	NA	CASRFLNTEAFF	TGTGCCAGTAGATTTCTGAACACTGAAGCTTTCTTT
NA	TRBJ1-5	TRBV28	TRBD1	CASSPLRLGTGGRYSNQPQHF	TGTGCCAGCAGCCCCTTACGCCTCGGGACAGGGGGCAGATATAGCAATCAGCCCCAGCATTTT
NA	TRBJ1-1	TRBV30	NA	CAWSARRTVPMNTEAFF	TGTGCCTGGAGTGCCCGCAGGACAGTGCCTATGAACACTGAAGCTTTCTTT
NA	TRBJ1-1	TRBV7-9	NA	CASSRGWTEAFF	TGTGCCAGCAGCCGGGGCTGGACTGAAGCTTTCTTT
NA	TRBJ1-1	TRBV2	NA	CASSGGRGTFF	TGTGCCAGCAGTGGGGGCCGGGGGACTTTCTTT
NA	TRBJ1-4	TRBV11-1	NA	CASSLDRNNEKLFF	TGTGCCAGCAGCTTGGACAGAAATAATGAAAAACTGTTTTTT
NA	TRBJ2-1	TRBV5-1	NA	CASSGLLSYNEQFF	TGCGCCAGCAGCGGATTGCTCTCCTACAATGAGCAGTTCTTC
once	TRBJ1-6	TRBV10-3	NA	CAISSTGSPLHF	TGTGCCATCAGCTCCACTGGTTCACCCCTCCACTTT